This TCR beta chain was captured by sequencing in a study of blood T cell repertoires in COVID-19. Study overall: Samples taken during acute and convalescent COVID-19 were collected in the United States, Italy and Spain. The cDNA or gDNA used as material had been derived from T cells, B-cell-depleted T cells, or PBMCs.

Germline CDR1 is SNHLY and CDR2 is FYNNEI. The CDR3 has 15 residues. Trimming removed 5 bases from V and 3 bases from J, with 13 bases in between. As processed by the authors: Researchers report that nucleated cell counts were estimated from reference gene primer amplification. Profiled with immunoSEQ multiplex PCR; TCRdb holds only in-frame clones, not every one. Clone size and the V and J calls come from that table; the DNA yielded D and trimming. The sample records fewer than 150,000 clones, about four fifths being singletons. This sequence was found in a man aged 70-80 years with acute or convalescent COVID-19. The rearrangement links TRBV2 to TRBJ1-4; a possible D gene is TRBD1 (5 bases). Source material: peripheral blood. CDR3 sequence reads: CASSREDTANEKLFF. The DNA of the CDR3 is TGTGCCAGCAGTCGCGAGGACACCGCTAATGAAAAACTGTTTTTT.